The 7 T cell receptor beta chains presented below share a single source sample, sequenced in a study of beta chain features in type 1 diabetes (dated by TCRdb to the late 2010s). The receptor library was made with the immunoSEQ multiplex PCR assay. The High Capacity cDNA Reverse Transcription Kit was used to reverse transcribe all of the isolated RNA, meaning that expressed TCRB transcripts were what got sequenced. TCRdb mirrors the immuneACCESS table, restricted to in-frame sequences. Some clones are absent from its copies; in checked studies, under half trace to an unresolved V gene, and the reason for the others is unknown. Across this sample there are a few hundred thousand clones, with about 30% seen only once. The biggest ten clones account for roughly 4% of the sample. The material sequenced was central memory CD4+ T cells from blood. Receptors were obtained from a man aged 25-45 years in good health.

This clone was seen more than once but under ten times. The chain has TRBV5-1 and TRBJ2-3, with D unresolved. Between the trimmed V and J ends, which lost 4 bases and 5 bases, there was a span of 11 bases. Germline V gene sequence: CDR1 SGHRS, CDR2 YFSETQ. The length of the CDR3 is 13 residues. CDR3 region: CASSPDGGDTQYF. The DNA for the CDR3 is TGCGCCAGCAGCCCGGACGGTGGAGATACGCAGTATTTT.

This clone was observed a few times. This sequence joins TRBV14 and TRBJ2-2; D is perhaps TRBD1 or TRBD2 (5 bases each). The V gene's germline CDR1 is SGHDN and CDR2 FVKESK. V was cut by 0 bases and J by 6 bases, with 14 bases left in between. The CDR3 is 16 amino acids. The CDR3 sequence is CASSQEGRVESGELFF. The CDR3 DNA reads as TGTGCCAGCAGCCAAGAGGGACGCGTTGAATCCGGGGAGCTGTTTTTT.

This clone was recorded a few times. CDR3 nucleotide sequence: TGTGCCAGCCAGCGGGAATCAAAGGGGGCCAACGTCCTGACTTTC. Residues: CASQRESKGANVLTF. The rearrangement joins TRBV2 to TRBJ2-6; 7 bases line up with TRBD2. In germline, CDR1 is SNHLY, CDR2 FYNNEI. The J segment lost 4 bases and the V segment lost 8 bases, leaving 8 bases of the junction unmatched. This CDR3 has 15 amino acids.

This clone was seen a few times. In DNA form, the CDR3 reads TGCGCCAGCAGCTTGGCGGTTATCCCAAGCACAGATACGCAGTATTTT. Its translation: CASSLAVIPSTDTQYF. The chain has TRBV5-1 and TRBJ2-3, with D unclear. The CDR3 has 16 amino acids. Germline V gene sequence: CDR1 SGHRS, CDR2 YFSETQ. Trimming took off 0 bases at V and 0 bases at J, with 11 bases between the two ends.

This clone showed up just a few times. This sequence joins TRBV5-1 and TRBJ2-1; D possibly matches TRBD1 or TRBD2 (7 bases each). The germline gives CDR1 SGHRS, CDR2 YFSETQ. This CDR3 is 16 amino acids long. Trimming stripped 0 bases from V and 6 bases from J, with 16 bases between. The DNA for the CDR3 is TGCGCCAGCAGCTTGGCCGCAGGGAGGGGGCCCAATGAGCAGTTCTTC. The encoded protein is CASSLAAGRGPNEQFF.

The chain couples TRBV30 to TRBJ1-1; the D is unclear. Germline V gene sequence: CDR1 GTSNPN, CDR2 SVGIG (reference sequence). There are 13 residues in the CDR3. Trimming shortened V by 0 bases and J by 2 bases, and 7 bases separated the two germline ends. CDR3 in DNA: TGTGCCTGGAGTGTTTGGGCTAACACTGAAGCTTTCTTT. Its protein product is CAWSVWANTEAFF.

This clone has more than one count but fewer than ten. Other DNA variants within this sample encode the same CDR3. This rearrangement joins TRBV2 to TRBJ2-2; TRBD1 might be the D (7 bases). Trimming took off 8 bases at V and 2 bases at J, with 12 bases between the two ends. The CDR3 spans 14 residues. Per germline, CDR1 SNHLY and CDR2 FYNNEI. The CDR3 DNA reads TGTGCCAGCGAGACAGGGACTAACACCGGGGAGCTGTTTTTT. As protein: CASETGTNTGELFF.